This T cell receptor beta chain was retrieved from a study of cytomegalovirus exposure and HLA in healthy donors. The study ran its PCR with 60 Vbeta and 13 Jbeta primers. The repertoire was sequenced with immunoSEQ multiplex PCR; TCRdb's copy has only in-frame clones and lacks some. The repertoire includes around 67,000 clones, around 91% of them detected once, and about 12% sits in the top ten. V shed 0 bases, J shed 8 bases, and the junction held 2 bases outside the gene matches. Germline V gives CDR1 SQVTM, CDR2 ANQGSEA. The CDR3 loop spans 13 amino acids. V and J are TRBV29-1 and TRBJ2-1, with 9 bases that match TRBD2. The receptor's source is a woman aged 30 to 39 in good health and CMV-seropositive. Material: PBMCs. DNA for the CDR3: TGCAGCGTTGAAGAAAGACTAGCGGATGAGCAGTTCTTC. Protein product: CSVEERLADEQFF.